The 14 T cell receptor beta chains below all came from one sample that was sequenced in a study of blood T cell repertoires in COVID-19. Profiling relied on immunoSEQ multiplex PCR, and the TCRdb table lists in-frame clones only, not all of them. The sample consists of under 200,000 clones, around 83% of them appearing once. The specimen sequenced was peripheral blood. The receptors originated from a human donor in a cohort sampled during active COVID-19.

V and J are TRBV11-3 and TRBJ2-2; TRBD1 aligns across 9 bases. The germline gives CDR1 SGHNT, CDR2 YENEEA. The CDR3 sequence is 17 residues long. With V trimmed by 4 bases and J by 1 base, 7 bases remained unmatched. The CDR3 here is CASSSRWGQGNTGELFF. CDR3 in DNA: TGTGCCAGCAGCTCTCGGTGGGGACAGGGGAACACCGGGGAGCTGTTTTTT.

The chain employs TRBV7-8 and TRBJ2-1; 13 bases are a match to TRBD2. The CDR3 spans 16 residues. Germline V lookup: CDR1 SGHVS, CDR2 FQNEAQ. Unmatched junction bases numbered 8, after V lost 7 bases and J lost 5 bases. The CDR3 DNA sequence: TGTGCCAGCACTGCGGGACTAGCGGGGCCCAACAATGAGCAGTTCTTC. It specifies CASTAGLAGPNNEQFF.

J is TRBJ2-1 and V is TRBV9; 9 bases fit TRBD1. J lost 2 bases, V lost 3 bases, and 3 bases had no gene match. This CDR3 has 15 residues. The germline CDR1 and CDR2 sequences are SGDLS and YYNGEE. The CDR3 DNA reads TGTGCCAGCAGCGCCGACAGGGGGGCCTACAATGAGCAGTTCTTC. It encodes CASSADRGAYNEQFF.

This clone was picked up one time. This sequence joins TRBV27 and TRBJ2-7; 8 bases align to TRBD1. The CDR3 has 15 residues. J gave up 2 bases and V 6 bases, and 9 bases lay outside the gene matches. Germline V lookup: CDR1 MNHEY, CDR2 SMNVEV (reference sequence). CDR3: CASRSGQGGPYEQYF. CDR3 nucleotides: TGTGCCAGCAGATCTGGACAGGGCGGGCCCTACGAGCAGTACTTC.

The V and J genes are TRBV19 and TRBJ2-7, with 10 bases that match TRBD1. Germline V gene sequence: CDR1 LNHDA, CDR2 SQIVND (reference sequence). Germline trimming cut 5 bases from V and 2 bases from J; bases unmatched to any gene: 6. The CDR3 is 15 residues long. CDR3 loop: CASSSRQGATYEQYF. The CDR3 DNA reads TGTGCCAGTAGTTCCAGACAGGGGGCAACCTACGAGCAGTACTTC.

V and J are TRBV25-1 and TRBJ1-2; weak D call: TRBD1 (5 bases). In germline, CDR1 is MGHDK, CDR2 SYGVNS. The CDR3 has 14 amino acids. Trimming removed 0 bases from V and 2 bases from J, with 7 bases in between. The CDR3 loop reads CASSEYGGNYGYTF. CDR3 coding DNA: TGTGCCAGCAGTGAATATGGGGGGAACTATGGCTACACCTTC.

A word on this clone: It is unclear where the CDR3 begins or ends on the DNA, so no DNA is shown, and the CDR3 is as TCRdb lists it. The CDR3 sequence: CASSQYSGQGNSPLHF. The chain employs TRBV4-1 and TRBJ1-6; the table's D call of TRBD1 was not tested on the DNA. Germline lookup yields CDR1 MGHRA and CDR2 YSYEKL. The CDR3 is 16 residues long, counting both termini.

The chain combines TRBV24-1 with TRBJ2-7; D is perhaps TRBD1 (6 bases). Germline V CDR1 and CDR2: KGHDR, SFDVKD. V was clipped by 4 bases and J by 3 bases, with 12 bases between them. The CDR3 length is 14 residues. CDR3 region: CATSDPTTGYEQYF. CDR3 in DNA: TGTGCCACCAGTGACCCTACGACAGGCTACGAGCAGTACTTC.

The V gene is TRBV5-4, the J gene TRBJ1-1; D is unresolved. CDR1 is SGHNT and CDR2 is YYREEE in the germline V gene (reference sequence). The CDR3 spans 14 residues. Trimming shortened V by 4 bases and J by 1 base, and 11 bases separated the two germline ends. CDR3 amino acids: CASSPETKNTEAFF. CDR3 coding DNA: TGTGCCAGCAGCCCTGAGACAAAGAACACTGAAGCTTTCTTT. Complete variable domain (other parts from reference TRBV5-4 and TRBJ1-1): ETGVTQSPTHLIKTRGQQVTLRCSSQSGHNTVSWYQQALGQGPQFIFQYYREEENGRGNFPPRFSGLQFPNYSSELNVNALELDDSALYLCASSPETKNTEAFFGQGTRLTVV.

The chain links TRBV7-8 to TRBJ1-4; 7 bases fit TRBD1. With 7 bases clipped from V and 0 bases from J, the junction kept 11 bases outside the gene matches. This CDR3 has 17 amino acids. From germline, CDR1 is SGHVS and CDR2 FQNEAQ. CDR3: CASTFRGYGATNEKLFF. The CDR3 DNA reads as TGTGCCAGCACCTTCAGGGGGTACGGGGCAACTAATGAAAAACTGTTTTTT. Full variable domain (outside the CDR3, taken from reference TRBV7-8 and TRBJ1-4): GAGVSQSPRYKVAKRGQDVALRCDPISGHVSLFWYQQALGQGPEFLTYFQNEAQLDKSGLPSDRFFAERPEGSVSTLKIQRTQQEDSAVYLCASTFRGYGATNEKLFFGSGTQLSVL.

The V and J genes are TRBV7-9 and TRBJ2-3; D is possibly TRBD2 (7 bases). CDR3 size: 15 residues. The V gene lost 2 bases and the J gene lost 1 base, with 10 bases spanning the gap. Germline V gene lookup returns CDR1 SEHNR and CDR2 FQNEAQ (reference sequence). CDR3 sequence reads: CASSLREGGTDTQYF. For the CDR3, the DNA is TGTGCCAGCAGCTTAAGGGAGGGGGGCACAGATACGCAGTATTTT.

This chain links TRBV18 with TRBJ1-2, with D perhaps matching TRBD1 (5 bases). Germline CDR1 reads KGHSH; CDR2 reads LQKENI. Between the trimmed V and J ends, which lost 0 bases and 4 bases, there was a span of 15 bases. The CDR3 consists of 16 residues. CDR3 sequence: CASSPPSGSLTYGYTF. The CDR3 region has the DNA TGTGCCAGCTCACCACCGTCAGGGTCCCTTACCTATGGCTACACCTTC.

This chain connects TRBV6-6 to TRBJ2-7; D possibly corresponds to TRBD1 (6 bases). Germline-derived CDR1 and CDR2 are MNHNY and SVGAGI (reference sequence). Trimming removed 6 bases at V and 3 bases at J, with 21 bases between. This CDR3 has 16 amino acids. Here the CDR3 DNA reads TGTGCCAGCAGCCATCATTCAGGGGCGAGTTTCTACGAGCAGTACTTC. This gives the protein CASSHHSGASFYEQYF.

The chain carries TRBV20-1 and TRBJ1-2; tentative D call: TRBD1 (5 bases). Deletions cut 0 bases from V and 6 bases from J, with 5 bases between. This CDR3 has 11 residues. CDR1 and CDR2 (germline): DFQATT, SNEGSKA (reference sequence). The DNA of the CDR3 is TGCAGTGCTAGAGAAGGGGATGGCTACACCTTC. Its translation is CSAREGDGYTF.